One and the same sample provided the 8 T cell receptor beta chains below, sequenced in a study of neurological immune-mediated disorders. Time point specified: longitudinal time-point 2. TCRdb used MiXCR to reprocess the 5' RACE reads, holding one entry per CDR3 protein. The sample records 65,000 to 95,000 distinct CDR3 sequences, 5.5% to 6.5% being singletons. The sequencing sample was made of PBMCs. The source is a woman between 55 and 75 years old with multiple sclerosis.

This clonotype showed up many times. This sequence joins TRBV5-1 and TRBJ1-3; 7 bases match TRBD1. V was clipped by 1 base and J by 0 bases; unmatched bases: 4. This CDR3 is built from 16 residues. Germline loops: CDR1 SGHRS, CDR2 YFSETQ. DNA of the CDR3: TGCGCCAGCAGCTTGACAGGGGCTAGCTCTGGAAACACCATATATTTT. It yields the protein CASSLTGASSGNTIYF.

The table lists this clonotype with many counts. The chain couples TRBV5-1 to TRBJ2-5; D remains unclear. Germline loops: CDR1 SGHRS, CDR2 YFSETQ. V lost 0 bases and J 5 bases, leaving 8 bases between the germline ends. This CDR3 region has 13 residues. The CDR3: CASSLAMTETQYF. CDR3 coding DNA: TGCGCCAGCAGCTTGGCCATGACGGAGACCCAGTACTTC.

This clonotype appeared many times. This chain connects TRBV12-3 or TRBV12-4 to TRBJ2-5; 10 nucleotides line up with TRBD2. The CDR3 extends over 15 amino acids. V lost 5 bases to trimming and J lost 4 bases; unmatched junction nucleotides: 7. CDR3 in DNA: TGTGCCAGCAGTCGGAGGACTAGCGGTTTAGAGACCCAGTACTTC. It encodes CASSRRTSGLETQYF.

This clonotype was observed at least ten times. The chain uses TRBV5-6 and TRBJ2-1; D not certain. Trimming removed 2 bases from V and 7 bases from J, with 19 bases in between. The CDR3 is 16 residues long. The germline gives CDR1 SGHDT, CDR2 YYEEEE. DNA of the CDR3: TGTGCCAGCAGCTTTTACCGACCAGCTATCTGGAATGAGCAGTTCTTC. It encodes CASSFYRPAIWNEQFF.

This clonotype came up many times. V gene TRBV5-1 combines with J gene TRBJ2-7, with TRBD1 identical over 9 bases. Germline V gene sequence: CDR1 SGHRS, CDR2 YFSETQ. Trimming removed 4 bases from V and 2 bases from J; junction bases left unmatched: 10. The CDR3 has 16 amino acids. The DNA of the CDR3 is TGCGCCAGCAGCCCTACGGTGGGACAGGGTACCTACGAGCAGTACTTC. This encodes CASSPTVGQGTYEQYF.

The table lists this clonotype with many counts. This chain uses TRBV5-1 with TRBJ2-5, with D unresolved. Deletions cut 0 bases from V and 5 bases from J, with 14 bases between. Looked up from germline, CDR1 is SGHRS and CDR2 is YFSETQ. The CDR3 runs 15 residues. DNA for the CDR3: TGCGCCAGCAGCTTGGATTGGGTAGGCAGGGAGACCCAGTACTTC. This codes for CASSLDWVGRETQYF.

This clonotype showed up many times. The V gene is TRBV29-1, the J gene TRBJ2-1; 13 nucleotides agree with TRBD2. With 7 bases clipped from V and 7 bases from J, the junction kept 7 bases outside the gene matches. Germline V gene sequence: CDR1 SQVTM, CDR2 ANQGSEA. The CDR3 has 14 amino acids. CDR3 residues: CSAALAGGGNEQFF. In DNA form, the CDR3 reads TGCAGCGCCGCACTAGCGGGGGGGGGTAATGAGCAGTTCTTC.

In its sample, this clonotype was seen many times. The genes are TRBV29-1 and TRBJ1-1; TRBD1 agrees at 9 bases. CDR1 and CDR2 (germline): SQVTM, ANQGSEA. The CDR3 loop spans 12 amino acids. Trimming removed 7 bases from V and 10 bases from J; junction bases left unmatched: 10. CDR3 residues: CSAEISGQGAFF. Here the CDR3 DNA reads TGCAGCGCCGAAATCTCGGGACAGGGAGCTTTCTTT.